This record covers a single T cell receptor beta chain. No antigen is known for it. Recent acute infections and vaccinations were absent in the healthy HIV-negative adult donors. The assay was immunoSEQ multiplex PCR, and TCRdb's table has in-frame clones only and misses some. The profile shows roughly 2,300,000 clones, under 95% of them singletons. These data originate in a study of shared clonotypes between healthy human individuals. Study outcomes and limitations: Sorted-subset sequencing, rarefaction showed, was incomplete despite large depth.

The CDR3 contains 15 residues. The germline gives CDR1 LNHNV, CDR2 YYDKDF (reference sequence). V dropped 0 bases and J dropped 4 bases, with 12 bases sitting between them. This clonotype originated in a man between 18 and 29 years old in good health. Some clones in this sample may be carry-over from other donors' samples. J is TRBJ2-5 and V is TRBV15, with D possibly being TRBD2 (5 bases). Sequencing was performed on naive CD4+ T cells from PBMCs. The subset was: CD45RA+ positively selected. CDR3 in amino acids: CATSRDLRGAETQYF. CDR3 DNA: TGTGCCACCAGCAGAGATCTTCGGGGTGCAGAGACCCAGTACTTC.